The present entry profiles one T cell receptor beta chain with its context. Its antigen remains unidentified. For TCR beta, cDNA was produced by 5'RACE template switching with UMIs. Using the 5' RACE reads, TCRdb records one entry per CDR3 protein without DNA. The table lists 150,000 to 170,000 distinct CDR3 sequences, with 37% in the top ten. This sample is part of a study of T cells expressing NK-cell markers. Study-level background: With respect to HCMV, most of the eight sequenced donors were seropositive, and one was seronegative.

The CDR3 totals 15 residues. Germline lookup yields CDR1 MGHRA and CDR2 YSYEKL. Findings and caveats of the study: For four donors, these clonotypes were likewise the leading ones in the CD3+CD56-NKG2C+ fraction. Of CD8+ T cells, about 1.0-8% belonged to dominant NKG2C+ clonotypes in 5 to 7 donors.

This sequence joins TRBV4-1 and TRBJ2-1; TCRdb lists TRBD1, though no DNA is available to test this call. The material sequenced was blood T cells: a sorted CD56 or NKG2C T cell subset, CD4+ or CD8+ T cells, or bulk PBMC T cells (not recorded which). This receptor was obtained from a woman in her fifties or sixties in good health. This CDR3 reads CASSPYPGESNEQFF.